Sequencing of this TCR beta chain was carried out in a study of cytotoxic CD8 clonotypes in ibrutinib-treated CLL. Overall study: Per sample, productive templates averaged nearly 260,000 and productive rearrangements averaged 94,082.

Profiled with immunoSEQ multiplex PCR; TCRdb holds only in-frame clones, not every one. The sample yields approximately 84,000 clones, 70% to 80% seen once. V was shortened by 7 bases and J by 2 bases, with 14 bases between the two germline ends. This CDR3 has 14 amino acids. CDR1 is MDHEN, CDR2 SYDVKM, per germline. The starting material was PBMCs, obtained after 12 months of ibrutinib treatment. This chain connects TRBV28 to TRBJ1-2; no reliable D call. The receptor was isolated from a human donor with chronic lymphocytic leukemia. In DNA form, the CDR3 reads TGTGCCAGCACCCCCCGGGGTTACAACTATGGCTACACCTTC. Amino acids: CASTPRGYNYGYTF.